These 4 T cell receptor beta chains were all obtained from the same sample, sequenced in a study of cytomegalovirus exposure and HLA in healthy donors. The PCR employed 60 Vbeta primers together with 13 Jbeta primers. The repertoire was sequenced with immunoSEQ multiplex PCR; TCRdb's copy has only in-frame clones and lacks some. The sample lists tens of thousands of clones, roughly four fifths occurring once. The material sequenced was PBMCs. All receptors derive from a man in his forties or fifties in good health and CMV-seronegative.

This clone turned up a few times. The V call is TRBV6-7, the J call TRBJ1-6; 7 positions agree with TRBD1. TRBV6-7 is recorded as an ORF, its role being uncertain. There are 17 residues in the CDR3. V shed 4 bases, J shed 2 bases, and the junction held 8 bases outside the gene matches. CDR3 protein: CASSSPRGATYNSPLHF. DNA of the CDR3: TGTGCCAGCAGTTCGCCCAGGGGGGCCACCTATAATTCACCCCTCCACTTT.

The V gene is TRBV5-6, the J gene TRBJ2-5; D gene unclear. The germline gives CDR1 SGHDT, CDR2 YYEEEE. The V gene lost 3 bases and the J gene lost 4 bases, with 22 bases spanning the gap. CDR3 length equals 17 residues. In nucleotides, the CDR3 is TGTGCCAGCAGCTACTTACGACTCAACGTCGTTGGAGAGACCCAGTACTTC. Protein: CASSYLRLNVVGETQYF.

The chain is built from TRBV5-6 and TRBJ2-3; 9 bases are shared with TRBD2. J lost 2 bases, V lost 0 bases, and 4 bases had no gene match. Germline loops: CDR1 SGHDT, CDR2 YYEEEE. This CDR3 comprises 16 residues. In nucleotides, the CDR3 is TGTGCCAGCAGCTTGGTAGCGGGGGCCTCCACAGATACGCAGTATTTT. This gives the protein CASSLVAGASTDTQYF.

Written as DNA, the CDR3 is TGTGCCTGCAATACAGGGGCTGCTAATGAAAAACTGTTTTTT. Its translation: CACNTGAANEKLFF. The chain links TRBV30 to TRBJ1-4; 7 nucleotides align to TRBD1. The CDR3 sequence is 14 residues long. V dropped 6 bases and J dropped 3; count of bases not matched to a gene: 7. CDR1 and CDR2 (germline): GTSNPN, SVGIG (reference sequence).